This T cell receptor (beta chain) appears in the sequencing data of a study of blood T cell repertoires in COVID-19. Study at large: The cDNA or gDNA used as material had been derived from T cells, B-cell-depleted T cells, or PBMCs.

After removal of 8 bases from V and 1 base from J, the junction contained 10 bases not matched to a gene. Germline V gene sequence: CDR1 LGHDT, CDR2 YNNKEL (reference sequence). The CDR3 spans 16 residues. Original analysis: Reference gene primer amplification gave nucleated cell count estimates. TCRdb's copy holds only in-frame clones and misses some; the assay was immunoSEQ multiplex PCR. V, J and clone size are taken as reported in that table, and D and trimming were inferred from the DNA itself. The table includes 30,000 to 50,000 clones, over 80% detected once. The source of this sequence is a woman in her twenties or thirties in a cohort sampled during active COVID-19. This sequence joins TRBV3-1 (or the pseudogene TRBV3-2) and TRBJ2-7; 11 bases map to TRBD1. Sample: peripheral blood. CDR3 region: CASSAPGTGGSYEQYF. The CDR3 DNA sequence: TGTGCCAGCTCAGCCCCCGGGACAGGGGGTTCCTACGAGCAGTACTTC.